These 8 T cell receptor beta chains originate from one sample sequenced in a study of regulatory T cells in long-lasting Graves disease. For TCR beta, libraries came from iRepertoire HTBI primers and Arm-PCR of CDR3 regions. Each CDR3 protein is one row after TCRdb ran MiXCR on the multiplex PCR reads. The sample contains roughly 360,000 distinct CDR3 sequences, roughly 12% of which appear only once. Time point noted: newly diagnosed GD, antithyroid drugs for less than 3 months. There was RNA extracted from PBMCs, and the TCR library was made from it. The sample was also linked to a second study, of T cells in Graves' hyperthyroidism and ophthalmopathy.

The source was peripheral blood mononuclear cells (PBMCs), collected at new diagnosis, from a patient treated with antithyroid drugs. These receptors all come from a woman aged 18-29 years with Graves disease.

This clonotype came up many times. This sequence joins TRBV11-2 and TRBJ2-7; D possibly corresponds to TRBD1 (6 bases). This CDR3 is 16 amino acids long. Trimming removed 0 bases at V and 2 bases at J, with 14 bases between. CDR1 is SGHAT and CDR2 is FQNNGV in the germline V gene. CDR3 bases: TGTGCCAGCAGCTTAGATCCCGGGACACTGGCCTACGAGCAGTACTTC. This encodes CASSLDPGTLAYEQYF.

The chain uses TRBV29-1 and TRBJ2-5, with TRBD1 as a possible D gene (6 bases). The CDR3 spans 13 residues. The V end was cut by 4 bases, the J end by 5 bases, with 14 bases between. CDR1 and CDR2 (germline): SQVTM, ANQGSEA. For the CDR3, the DNA is TGCAGCGTTGTAAAGGGGGTCGTGGAGACCCAGTACTTC. It translates to CSVVKGVVETQYF.

This sequence joins TRBV15 and TRBJ1-2; no definite D call. V gave up 2 bases and J gave up 4 bases, with 14 bases separating them. CDR1 and CDR2 (germline): LNHNV, YYDKDF (reference sequence). This CDR3 comprises 15 residues. In DNA form, the CDR3 reads TGTGCCACCAGCAGACCCGGTCGGGGTGTCTATGGCTACACCTTC. It translates to CATSRPGRGVYGYTF.

This clonotype was counted at least ten times. The rearrangement joins TRBV20-1 to TRBJ1-1, with D possibly matching TRBD1 (5 bases). The germline V gene has CDR1 DFQATT and CDR2 SNEGSKA (reference sequence). The CDR3 contains 14 residues. V was pared by 3 bases and J by 0 bases, with 11 bases between. CDR3 DNA: TGCAGTGCTAGGGACGGGGGAATGAACACTGAAGCTTTCTTT. Protein: CSARDGGMNTEAFF.

This clonotype came up many times. This sequence joins TRBV7-9 and TRBJ2-3; D call uncertain. Trimming cost V 5 bases and J 5 bases, with 23 bases left between them. The CDR3 is 17 residues long. Germline CDR1 and CDR2: SEHNR and FQNEAQ (reference sequence). CDR3: CASSPRIDWREKDTQYF. CDR3 sequence (DNA): TGTGCCAGCAGCCCCCGAATCGACTGGCGAGAGAAAGATACGCAGTATTTT. Combining the CDR3 with reference TRBV7-9 and TRBJ2-3 gives the whole variable domain DTGVSQNPRHKITKRGQNVTFRCDPISEHNRLYWYRQTLGQGPEFLTYFQNEAQLEKSRLLSDRFSAERPKGSFSTLEIQRTEQGDSAMYLCASSPRIDWREKDTQYFGPGTRLTVL.

This clonotype was seen ten or more times. This chain connects TRBV20-1 to TRBJ2-1, with TRBD2 matching 14 bases. The germline CDR1 and CDR2 sequences are DFQATT and SNEGSKA (reference sequence). The CDR3 runs to 17 residues. The chain's CDR3 is CSAQTSGRAPTYNEQFF. CDR3 nucleotide sequence: TGCAGCGCCCAGACTAGCGGGAGGGCCCCAACTTACAATGAGCAGTTCTTC.

The sample holds many counts of this clonotype. The chain employs TRBV2 and TRBJ2-1; the D is unclear. This CDR3 contains 15 residues. The germline V gene has CDR1 SNHLY and CDR2 FYNNEI. V gave up 7 bases and J gave up 5 bases, with 18 bases separating them. In DNA, the CDR3 is TGTGCCAGCACGGCCGACTTGGGTTTAAACAATGAGCAGTTCTTC. It specifies CASTADLGLNNEQFF. Full variable domain (remainder filled in from reference TRBV2 and TRBJ2-1): EPEVTQTPSHQVTQMGQEVILRCVPISNHLYFYWYRQILGQKVEFLVSFYNNEISEKSEIFDDQFSVERPDGSNFTLKIRSTKLEDSAMYFCASTADLGLNNEQFFGPGTRLTVL.

V gene TRBV4-3 combines with J gene TRBJ2-1; 11 bases are shared with TRBD2. There are 14 residues in the CDR3. V was clipped by 4 bases and J by 13 bases; unmatched bases: 9. Germline CDR1 is LGHNA and CDR2 is YSLEER. Written as DNA, the CDR3 is TGCGCCAGCAGCCCTCAAACTAGCGGGAGACCTCAGTTCTTC. It encodes CASSPQTSGRPQFF.